The rows below give T cell receptor beta chains drawn from one sample of a study of cytomegalovirus exposure and HLA in healthy donors. Sequenced by immunoSEQ multiplex PCR; TCRdb stores in-frame clones only, minus some. The sample comprises approximately 200,000 clones, over 65% of which are singletons, and roughly 0.098% rests with the top ten. The sequencing input was PBMCs. The receptor source for this set is a boy aged 2 to 10 in good health and CMV-seronegative. The CDR3 runs from the conserved cysteine through the conserved F or W. Each record gives: V gene, D gene, J gene, clone size, CDR3 protein, CDR3 DNA. The D gene is left open where the match is weak. Not every row has a clone size; where given, it reads once, few, many or a size class.

v_gene: TRBV5-4; d_gene: -; j_gene: TRBJ2-3; abundance: -; CDR3aa: CASSSQGSDTQYF; CDR3nt: TGTGCCAGCAGCTCGCAGGGTTCAGATACGCAGTATTTT
v_gene: TRBV10-3; d_gene: -; j_gene: TRBJ2-1; abundance: -; CDR3aa: CAIRGKEGNEQFF; CDR3nt: TGTGCCATCAGGGGTAAAGAGGGCAATGAGCAGTTCTTC
v_gene: TRBV4-2; d_gene: -; j_gene: TRBJ1-5; abundance: -; CDR3aa: CASSQTPGLNQPQHF; CDR3nt: TGTGCCAGCAGCCAAACCCCAGGGTTAAATCAGCCCCAGCATTTT
v_gene: TRBV4-3; d_gene: TRBD1; j_gene: TRBJ1-3; abundance: -; CDR3aa: CASSQATGAGNTIYF; CDR3nt: TGCGCCAGCAGCCAAGCAACAGGGGCTGGAAACACCATATATTTT
v_gene: TRBV2; d_gene: -; j_gene: TRBJ2-1; abundance: -; CDR3aa: CASSVPVTRSNEQFF; CDR3nt: TGTGCCAGCAGTGTACCCGTAACCCGGAGCAATGAGCAGTTCTTC
v_gene: TRBV4-3; d_gene: TRBD2; j_gene: TRBJ2-1; abundance: -; CDR3aa: CASSLLAGLSYNEQFF; CDR3nt: TGCGCCAGCAGCCTCCTAGCGGGGCTCTCCTACAATGAGCAGTTCTTC
v_gene: TRBV2; d_gene: TRBD1; j_gene: TRBJ1-2; abundance: -; CDR3aa: CASSPGQGSYGYTF; CDR3nt: TGTGCCAGCAGCCCCGGACAGGGAAGCTATGGCTACACCTTC
v_gene: TRBV7-2; d_gene: -; j_gene: TRBJ2-5; abundance: -; CDR3aa: CASSLNSAAGLQETQYF; CDR3nt: TGTGCCAGCAGCTTAAACTCCGCTGCGGGCCTCCAAGAGACCCAGTACTTC
v_gene: TRBV7-9; d_gene: -; j_gene: TRBJ2-3; abundance: -; CDR3aa: CASSLRTSTDTQYF; CDR3nt: TGTGCCAGCAGCCTACGGACTAGCACAGATACGCAGTATTTT
v_gene: TRBV5-4; d_gene: -; j_gene: TRBJ2-3; abundance: -; CDR3aa: CASSLGARLTDTQYF; CDR3nt: TGTGCCAGCAGCTTAGGGGCTAGGCTCACAGATACGCAGTATTTT
v_gene: TRBV7-3; d_gene: -; j_gene: TRBJ1-1; abundance: -; CDR3aa: CASSLAGGNTEAFF; CDR3nt: TGTGCCAGCAGCCTAGCGGGGGGTAACACTGAAGCTTTCTTT
v_gene: TRBV2; d_gene: -; j_gene: TRBJ1-1; abundance: -; CDR3aa: CASRPTGDTEAFF; CDR3nt: TGTGCCAGCAGGCCCACCGGGGACACTGAAGCTTTCTTT
v_gene: TRBV28; d_gene: -; j_gene: TRBJ1-1; abundance: -; CDR3aa: CASISHGGRTMNTEAFF; CDR3nt: TGTGCCAGCATCTCGCACGGGGGTCGGACGATGAACACTGAAGCTTTCTTT
v_gene: TRBV7-9; d_gene: TRBD1; j_gene: TRBJ2-1; abundance: -; CDR3aa: CASSLEQGTYNEQFF; CDR3nt: TGTGCCAGCAGCTTAGAACAGGGGACATACAATGAGCAGTTCTTC
v_gene: TRBV2; d_gene: TRBD2; j_gene: TRBJ2-5; abundance: -; CDR3aa: CAGCGEAGGPKTQYF; CDR3nt: TGTGCCGGGTGTGGAGAGGCGGGGGGTCCGAAGACCCAGTACTTC
v_gene: TRBV6-6; d_gene: TRBD1; j_gene: TRBJ2-7; abundance: -; CDR3aa: CASSYGDSSYEQYF; CDR3nt: TGTGCCAGCAGTTACGGGGACAGCTCCTACGAGCAGTACTTC
v_gene: TRBV25-1; d_gene: -; j_gene: TRBJ2-1; abundance: few; CDR3aa: CASSEYTDEQFF; CDR3nt: TGTGCCAGCAGTGAATATACGGATGAGCAGTTCTTC
v_gene: TRBV6-1; d_gene: -; j_gene: TRBJ1-3; abundance: few; CDR3aa: CASSERAGAGNTIYF; CDR3nt: TGTGCCAGCAGTGAAAGGGCGGGGGCTGGAAACACCATATATTTT
v_gene: TRBV6-5; d_gene: -; j_gene: TRBJ2-3; abundance: -; CDR3aa: CASSPTQPITDTQYF; CDR3nt: TGTGCCAGCAGCCCGACTCAGCCCATCACAGATACGCAGTATTTT
v_gene: TRBV2; d_gene: TRBD1; j_gene: TRBJ1-3; abundance: -; CDR3aa: CASSAGTGGGNTIYF; CDR3nt: TGTGCCAGCAGTGCGGGGACAGGGGGAGGAAACACCATATATTTT
v_gene: TRBV7-2; d_gene: TRBD2; j_gene: TRBJ2-1; abundance: once; CDR3aa: CASSGGLAGPQPQFF; CDR3nt: TGTGCCAGCAGCGGAGGACTAGCGGGGCCACAACCCCAGTTCTTC
v_gene: TRBV27; d_gene: -; j_gene: TRBJ2-7; abundance: -; CDR3aa: CASTDSSTYEQYF; CDR3nt: TGTGCCAGCACCGACAGCTCCACCTACGAGCAGTACTTC
v_gene: TRBV5-1; d_gene: TRBD1; j_gene: TRBJ2-7; abundance: -; CDR3aa: CASSLQVGTGGSYEQYF; CDR3nt: TGCGCCAGCAGCCTACAAGTCGGGACAGGCGGATCCTACGAGCAGTACTTC
v_gene: TRBV5-1; d_gene: TRBD1; j_gene: TRBJ2-1; abundance: -; CDR3aa: CASSSPRDRQNNEQFF; CDR3nt: TGCGCCAGCAGCTCCCCTAGGGACAGGCAGAACAATGAGCAGTTCTTC
v_gene: TRBV7-2; d_gene: -; j_gene: TRBJ2-5; abundance: -; CDR3aa: CASSLSRGETQYF; CDR3nt: TGTGCCAGCAGCTTATCTAGAGGAGAGACCCAGTACTTC
v_gene: TRBV30; d_gene: -; j_gene: TRBJ2-1; abundance: -; CDR3aa: CAWTPGKSLYNEQFF; CDR3nt: TGTGCCTGGACCCCAGGGAAGTCCCTCTACAATGAGCAGTTCTTC
v_gene: TRBV7-9; d_gene: -; j_gene: TRBJ1-1; abundance: -; CDR3aa: CASSPNREGNTEAFF; CDR3nt: TGTGCCAGCAGTCCTAACAGGGAGGGGAACACTGAAGCTTTCTTT
v_gene: TRBV11-2; d_gene: -; j_gene: TRBJ1-2; abundance: -; CDR3aa: CASSLDISGIWDYGYTF; CDR3nt: TGTGCCAGCAGCTTAGATATCTCGGGAATTTGGGACTATGGCTACACCTTC
v_gene: TRBV11-2; d_gene: TRBD2; j_gene: TRBJ2-4; abundance: -; CDR3aa: CASSLFRGGEPRGNIQYF; CDR3nt: TGTGCCAGCAGCCTATTTCGGGGGGGGGAACCCCGAGGAAACATTCAGTACTTC
v_gene: TRBV5-6; d_gene: TRBD2; j_gene: TRBJ2-2; abundance: -; CDR3aa: CASSRTSGGPWNTGELFF; CDR3nt: TGTGCCAGCAGCCGGACTAGCGGGGGGCCGTGGAACACCGGGGAGCTGTTTTTT
v_gene: TRBV7-2; d_gene: -; j_gene: TRBJ2-7; abundance: -; CDR3aa: CASSLVFLRGNYEQYF; CDR3nt: TGTGCCAGCAGCTTAGTGTTCCTAAGGGGGAACTACGAGCAGTACTTC
v_gene: TRBV30; d_gene: -; j_gene: TRBJ1-2; abundance: -; CDR3aa: CAWYRVEDGYTF; CDR3nt: TGTGCCTGGTACAGGGTGGAAGATGGCTACACCTTC
v_gene: TRBV7-2; d_gene: -; j_gene: TRBJ1-6; abundance: -; CDR3aa: CASSSTGGGSSYNSPLHF; CDR3nt: TGTGCCAGCAGCTCCACGGGAGGGGGGAGCTCCTATAATTCACCCCTCCACTTT
v_gene: TRBV6-5; d_gene: TRBD1; j_gene: TRBJ2-5; abundance: -; CDR3aa: CASSYSAGQGSGTQYF; CDR3nt: TGTGCCAGCAGTTACTCGGCCGGACAGGGGTCGGGGACCCAGTACTTC
v_gene: TRBV14; d_gene: TRBD2; j_gene: TRBJ2-1; abundance: -; CDR3aa: CASPTALAGPSSYNEQFF; CDR3nt: TGTGCCAGCCCCACGGCACTAGCGGGGCCTAGCTCCTACAATGAGCAGTTCTTC
v_gene: TRBV4-3; d_gene: -; j_gene: TRBJ2-1; abundance: -; CDR3aa: CASSQVGRVDEQFF; CDR3nt: TGCGCCAGCAGCCAAGTCGGCCGGGTCGATGAGCAGTTCTTC
v_gene: TRBV4-3; d_gene: -; j_gene: TRBJ2-3; abundance: -; CDR3aa: CASSQDLRRDTQYF; CDR3nt: TGCGCCAGCAGCCAAGATCTTAGGCGGGACACGCAGTATTTT
v_gene: TRBV19; d_gene: TRBD1; j_gene: TRBJ1-2; abundance: -; CDR3aa: CASSTDRGSYTF; CDR3nt: TGTGCCAGTAGTACCGACAGGGGAAGCTACACCTTC
v_gene: TRBV10-3; d_gene: -; j_gene: TRBJ2-7; abundance: -; CDR3aa: CAISDSSPQEQYF; CDR3nt: TGTGCCATCAGTGATTCGTCCCCTCAGGAGCAGTACTTC
v_gene: TRBV9; d_gene: -; j_gene: TRBJ2-1; abundance: once; CDR3aa: CASSVVQRPYNEQFF; CDR3nt: TGTGCCAGCAGCGTAGTCCAGCGGCCTTACAATGAGCAGTTCTTC
v_gene: TRBV6-5; d_gene: -; j_gene: TRBJ2-2; abundance: -; CDR3aa: CASSYSGPPGELFF; CDR3nt: TGTGCCAGCAGTTACTCTGGCCCTCCCGGGGAGCTGTTTTTT
v_gene: TRBV20-1; d_gene: -; j_gene: TRBJ1-1; abundance: few; CDR3aa: CSASLSTEAFF; CDR3nt: TGCAGTGCTAGTTTGAGCACTGAAGCTTTCTTT
v_gene: TRBV2; d_gene: -; j_gene: TRBJ1-1; abundance: -; CDR3aa: CASSGEVSTEAFF; CDR3nt: TGTGCCAGCAGCGGGGAGGTTTCCACTGAAGCTTTCTTT
v_gene: TRBV25-1; d_gene: TRBD1; j_gene: TRBJ1-6; abundance: -; CDR3aa: CASTPRDRSSPLHF; CDR3nt: TGTGCCAGTACCCCCCGGGACAGGAGTTCACCCCTCCACTTT
v_gene: TRBV11-2; d_gene: -; j_gene: TRBJ2-3; abundance: -; CDR3aa: CASSLDIAVTDTQYF; CDR3nt: TGTGCCAGCAGCTTAGATATAGCGGTCACAGATACGCAGTATTTT
v_gene: TRBV25-1; d_gene: TRBD1; j_gene: TRBJ1-1; abundance: -; CDR3aa: CASSPAGTGYTEAFF; CDR3nt: TGTGCCAGCAGTCCCGCCGGGACAGGCTACACTGAAGCTTTCTTT